The 7 T cell receptor beta chains in this list originate from one sample, sequenced in a study of blood T cell repertoires in COVID-19. Only in-frame clones appear in the TCRdb table, and some are missing; sequencing was by immunoSEQ multiplex PCR. The table shows over 85,000 clones, with about 89% occurring only once. Sequencing used peripheral blood. All receptors derive from a human donor in a cohort sampled during active COVID-19.

This chain uses TRBV5-1 with TRBJ1-5, with TRBD1 identical over 7 bases. This CDR3 is built from 16 residues. The V gene's germline CDR1 is SGHRS and CDR2 YFSETQ. V dropped 3 bases and J dropped 8; count of bases not matched to a gene: 14. CDR3 sequence: CASSYTGASVNEPQHF. CDR3 nucleotide sequence: TGCGCCAGCAGCTATACAGGGGCCTCCGTTAATGAGCCCCAGCATTTT.

The chain employs TRBV6-1 and TRBJ1-2; 7 nucleotides match TRBD1. The ends lost 2 bases at V and 3 bases at J; junction bases unmatched: 6. CDR3 length: 15 amino acids. CDR1 MNHNS and CDR2 SASEGT come from the germline V gene. The CDR3 coding sequence is TGTGCCAGCAGTGAATATGACAGGGACGACTATGGCTACACCTTC. Amino acid sequence: CASSEYDRDDYGYTF.

V usage is TRBV21-1 and J usage is TRBJ2-7; the table's D call, TRBD1, has no DNA check behind it. TRBV21-1 represents a pseudogene. The CDR3 sequence is 15 residues long. CDR3: CASSSRGQGPSEQYF. The DNA of the CDR3 is TGTGCCAGCAGCTCTCGAGGACAGGGGCCTAGCGAGCAGTACTTC.

CDR3 sequence (DNA): TGTGCCAGCAGAACCGGGACAGGGGGAAACACTGAAGCTTTCTTT. Its translation is CASRTGTGGNTEAFF. V and J are TRBV6-5 and TRBJ1-1; 11 bases match TRBD1. Per germline, CDR1 MNHEY and CDR2 SVGAGI. The CDR3 runs to 15 residues. The V gene end was trimmed by 6 bases and the J gene end by 2 bases; junction bases not matched to a gene: 5.

The rearrangement joins TRBV19 to TRBJ2-3; D gene unclear. This CDR3 comprises 11 residues. The V and J ends lost 4 bases and 9 bases respectively, with 8 bases between them. CDR1 and CDR2 (germline): LNHDA, SQIVND (reference sequence). Here the CDR3 reads CASSSGATQYF. Written as DNA, the CDR3 is TGTGCCAGTAGTAGCGGAGCCACGCAGTATTTT.

The V gene is TRBV6-5, the J gene TRBJ1-5; D possibly corresponds to TRBD1 (6 bases). Germline V gives CDR1 MNHEY, CDR2 SVGAGI. V was cut by 2 bases and J by 7 bases, with 12 bases left in between. The CDR3 is made up of 14 amino acids. CDR3 coding DNA: TGTGCCAGCAGTTACCAACAGGGAAACCAGCCCCAGCATTTT. Its translation is CASSYQQGNQPQHF.

In DNA form, the CDR3 reads TGTGCCAGCAGTCGGGGATCCTCTGGAAACACCATATATTTT. Translating it yields CASSRGSSGNTIYF. This rearrangement joins TRBV28 to TRBJ1-3; D remains ambiguous. The germline V and J ends were trimmed by 5 bases and 0 bases, with 8 bases remaining between them. CDR1 and CDR2 from the germline V gene are MDHEN and SYDVKM. CDR3 length equals 14 residues.